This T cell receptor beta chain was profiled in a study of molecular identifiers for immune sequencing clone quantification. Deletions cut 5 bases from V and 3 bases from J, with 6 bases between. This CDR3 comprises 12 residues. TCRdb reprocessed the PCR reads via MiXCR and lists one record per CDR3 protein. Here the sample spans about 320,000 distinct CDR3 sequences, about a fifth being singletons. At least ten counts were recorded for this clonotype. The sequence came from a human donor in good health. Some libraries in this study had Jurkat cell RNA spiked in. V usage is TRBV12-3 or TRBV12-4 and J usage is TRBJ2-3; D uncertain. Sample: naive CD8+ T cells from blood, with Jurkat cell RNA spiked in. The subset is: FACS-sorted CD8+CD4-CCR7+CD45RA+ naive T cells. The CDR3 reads CASSDQTDTQYF. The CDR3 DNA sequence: TGTGCCAGCAGTGACCAAACAGATACGCAGTATTTT.